A single sample is the source of the 11 T cell receptor beta chains below, sequenced in a study of identical twins. TCRdb reprocessed the 5' RACE reads with MiXCR, giving one entry per CDR3 protein. The sample lists roughly 230,000 distinct CDR3 sequences; about 8% were seen once. The same sample was also used in a study of yellow fever vaccine responses in identical twins.

The sample comprised CD8+ T cells sorted from blood. The origin of the receptors is a woman between 18 and 29 years old in good health.

This clonotype was detected a few times. The chain links TRBV7-6 to TRBJ2-5; a weak D match, TRBD2 (5 bases). CDR1 is SGHVS and CDR2 is FNYEAQ in the germline V gene. Trimming removed 2 bases at V and 2 bases at J, with 12 bases between. This CDR3 region has 15 residues. The CDR3 sequence: CASSLRGQRQETQYF. The CDR3 DNA reads as TGTGCCAGCAGCTTAAGAGGGCAGAGACAAGAGACCCAGTACTTC.

A few counts support this clonotype. The chain has TRBV3-1 and TRBJ2-7; the match to TRBD1 covers 8 bases. This CDR3 contains 15 residues. With V trimmed by 3 bases and J by 3 bases, 7 bases remained unmatched. Germline CDR1 is LGHDT and CDR2 is YNNKEL (reference sequence). CDR3 bases: TGTGCCAGCAGCCAGAAGGGACAGGATCACTACGAGCAGTACTTC. It translates to CASSQKGQDHYEQYF.

This clonotype occurred a few times. The chain is built from TRBV10-2 and TRBJ2-7; TRBD2 aligns across 8 bases. Germline CDR1 reads WSHSY; CDR2 reads SAAADI. This CDR3 is built from 15 residues. V lost 4 bases, J lost 4 bases, and 9 bases stayed unmatched. CDR3 DNA sequence: TGCGCCAGCAGTGTGGCGTTAGCGGGACCTTACGAGCAGTACTTC. It specifies CASSVALAGPYEQYF.

This clonotype has ten or more counts. V gene TRBV9 combines with J gene TRBJ2-1; maybe TRBD2 (5 bases). This CDR3 contains 16 residues. Per the germline V gene, CDR1 is SGDLS and CDR2 is YYNGEE. Between the trimmed V and J ends, which lost 3 bases and 0 bases, there was a span of 13 bases. The CDR3 region has the DNA TGTGCCAGCAGCGGTAATCCTGGGAGCTCCTACAATGAGCAGTTCTTC. Its translation: CASSGNPGSSYNEQFF. Supplemented by reference TRBV9 and TRBJ2-1, the full variable domain reads DSGVTQTPKHLITATGQRVTLRCSPRSGDLSVYWYQQSLDQGLQFLIQYYNGEERAKGNILERFSAQQFPDLHSELNLSSLELGDSALYFCASSGNPGSSYNEQFFGPGTRLTVL.

This clonotype was counted many times. The V gene is TRBV4-3, the J gene TRBJ2-7, with D possibly TRBD2 on 5 matching bases. CDR1 and CDR2 from the germline V gene are LGHNA and YSLEER. V shed 0 bases and J shed 2 bases, with 11 bases lying between them. The CDR3 is 15 amino acids. This CDR3 is CASSQDKDGTYEQYF. CDR3 sequence (DNA): TGCGCCAGCAGCCAAGATAAGGACGGGACCTACGAGCAGTACTTC.

This clonotype was seen repeatedly, ten times or more. The chain combines TRBV4-1 with TRBJ1-1; D may be TRBD1 (5 bases). This CDR3 comprises 15 residues. V was pared by 1 base and J by 0 bases, with 9 bases between. The V gene's germline CDR1 is MGHRA and CDR2 YSYEKL. The CDR3 nucleotides are TGCGCCAGCAGCCAAGGTCAGGGCCTGAACACTGAAGCTTTCTTT. This codes for CASSQGQGLNTEAFF.

V is TRBV3-1 and J is TRBJ1-4; D is unclear. Trimming cost V 1 base and J 5 bases, with 14 bases left between them. The germline V gene encodes CDR1 LGHDT and CDR2 YNNKEL (reference sequence). The CDR3 is made up of 16 amino acids. Here the CDR3 DNA reads TGTGCCAGCAGCCAAGTGACGGGAAGTCTAAATGAAAAACTGTTTTTT. This translates into CASSQVTGSLNEKLFF.

The chain has TRBV24-1 and TRBJ2-2; perhaps D is TRBD1 or TRBD2 (5 bases each). V lost 10 bases and J lost 6, with 11 bases in between. The germline CDR1 and CDR2 sequences are KGHDR and SFDVKD. The CDR3 loop spans 12 amino acids. CDR3 sequence (DNA): TGTGCCACTCGGGACGAGGCCGGGGAGCTGTTTTTT. Protein sequence: CATRDEAGELFF.

This clonotype was counted at least ten times. The chain is built from TRBV5-1 and TRBJ2-1; possible D gene TRBD2, 5 bases. Germline CDR1 and CDR2: SGHRS and YFSETQ. There are 15 residues in the CDR3. The V and J ends lost 3 bases and 8 bases respectively, with 18 bases between them. CDR3 in amino acids: CASSWEPRERDEQFF. CDR3 coding DNA: TGCGCCAGCAGCTGGGAGCCCCGAGAGAGGGATGAGCAGTTCTTC.

The V call is TRBV27, the J call TRBJ2-3; 11 bases match TRBD2. The CDR3 runs to 15 residues. CDR1 is MNHEY, CDR2 SMNVEV, per germline (reference sequence). V shed 6 bases and J 4 bases; nucleotides not matched to a gene: 6. The CDR3 DNA follows: TGTGCCAGCAGGGTAGCGGGAGGGCCGGCAGATACGCAGTATTTT. Amino acid sequence: CASRVAGGPADTQYF.

This chain uses TRBV20-1 with TRBJ2-7; D is unclear. The germline gives CDR1 DFQATT, CDR2 SNEGSKA (reference sequence). The CDR3 extends over 14 amino acids. With 0 bases removed from V and 2 bases from J, the gap between germline ends came to 11 bases. The CDR3 DNA reads as TGCAGTGCTAGAGACATTCATCAAGCCTACGAGCAGTACTTC. As protein: CSARDIHQAYEQYF.